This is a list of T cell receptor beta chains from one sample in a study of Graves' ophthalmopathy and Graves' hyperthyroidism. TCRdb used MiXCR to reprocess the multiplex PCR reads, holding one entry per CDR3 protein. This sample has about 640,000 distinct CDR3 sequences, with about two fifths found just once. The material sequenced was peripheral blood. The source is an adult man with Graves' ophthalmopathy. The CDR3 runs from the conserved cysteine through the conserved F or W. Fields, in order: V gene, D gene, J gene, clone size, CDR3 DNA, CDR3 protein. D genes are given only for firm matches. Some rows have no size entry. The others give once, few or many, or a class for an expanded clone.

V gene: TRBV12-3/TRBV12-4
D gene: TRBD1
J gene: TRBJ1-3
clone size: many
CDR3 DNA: TGTGCCAGCACCCTGCAGGGGGACACCATATATTTT
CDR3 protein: CASTLQGDTIYF

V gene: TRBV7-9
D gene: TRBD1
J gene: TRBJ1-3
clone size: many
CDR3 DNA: TGTGCCAGCAGCTTACCGGGACAGCTCAGGTCTGGAAACACCATATATTTT
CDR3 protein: CASSLPGQLRSGNTIYF

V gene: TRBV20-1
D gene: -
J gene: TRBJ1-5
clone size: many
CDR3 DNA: TGCAGTGCTTATTCCCGGGGCCTTGGTAGCAATCAGCCCCAGCATTTT
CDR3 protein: CSAYSRGLGSNQPQHF

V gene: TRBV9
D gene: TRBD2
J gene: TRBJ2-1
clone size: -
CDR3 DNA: TGTGCCAGCAGCGCCGGGACTAGCGCCTACAATGAGCAGTTCTTC
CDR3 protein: CASSAGTSAYNEQFF

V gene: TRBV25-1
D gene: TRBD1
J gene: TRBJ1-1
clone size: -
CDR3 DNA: TGTGCCAGCAGTGGCCCCGGGACAGGGGGCGAGGGAGCTTTCTTT
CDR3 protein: CASSGPGTGGEGAFF

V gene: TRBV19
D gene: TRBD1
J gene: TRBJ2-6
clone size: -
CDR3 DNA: TGTGCCAGTAGTATGGACAGGGGGTCTGAAGCTTTC
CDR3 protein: CASSMDRGSEAF

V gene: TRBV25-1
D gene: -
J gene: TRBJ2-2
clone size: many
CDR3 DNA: TGTGCCAGCAGTGACCGTACAGTCCTGAACACCGGGGAGCTGTTTTTT
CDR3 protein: CASSDRTVLNTGELFF

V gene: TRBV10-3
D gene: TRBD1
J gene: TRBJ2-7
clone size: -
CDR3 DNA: TGTGCCACCGAAGGACAGGGGGCATACGAGCAGTACTTC
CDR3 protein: CATEGQGAYEQYF

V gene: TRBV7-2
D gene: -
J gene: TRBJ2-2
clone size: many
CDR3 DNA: TGTGCCAGCAGCTTATATGAGCAAACCGGGGAGCTGTTTTTT
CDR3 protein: CASSLYEQTGELFF

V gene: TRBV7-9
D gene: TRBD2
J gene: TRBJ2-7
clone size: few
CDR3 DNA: TGTGCCAGCAGCCAAGAGGGCCTAGCGGGAGGGAAGCAGTACTTC
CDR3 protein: CASSQEGLAGGKQYF

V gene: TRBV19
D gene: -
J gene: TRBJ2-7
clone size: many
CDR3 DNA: TGTGCCAGTAGTCAGGACTTGGATACCTACGAGCAGTACTTC
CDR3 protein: CASSQDLDTYEQYF

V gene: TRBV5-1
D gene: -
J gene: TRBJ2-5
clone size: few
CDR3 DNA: TGCGCCAGCAGCTTCCTCGGGTCTGAAGATCAAGAGACCCAGTACTTC
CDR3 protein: CASSFLGSEDQETQYF

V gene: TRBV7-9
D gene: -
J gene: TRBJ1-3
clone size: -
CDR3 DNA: TGTGCCAGCAGCGCCCCTTTTCGGGAAGGGGCTGGAAACACCATATATTTT
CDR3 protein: CASSAPFREGAGNTIYF

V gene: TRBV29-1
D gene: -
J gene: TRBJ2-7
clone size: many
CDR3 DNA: TGCAGCGTTCCGGGGGGCACCTACGAGCAGTACTTC
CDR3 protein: CSVPGGTYEQYF

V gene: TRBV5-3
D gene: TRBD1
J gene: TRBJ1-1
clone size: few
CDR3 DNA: TGTGCCAGCAGCTTCCCTCGACAGGGGCCGAACACTGAAGCTTTCTTT
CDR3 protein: CASSFPRQGPNTEAFF

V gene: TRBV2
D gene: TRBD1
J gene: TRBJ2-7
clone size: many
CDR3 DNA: TGTGCCAACGACAGGGTCACCGGCGGGGAGCAGTACTTC
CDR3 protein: CANDRVTGGEQYF

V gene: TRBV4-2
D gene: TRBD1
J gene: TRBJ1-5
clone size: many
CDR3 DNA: TGTGCCAGCAGCCAAGTAGGCACAGGGGGACAGCCCCAGCATTTT
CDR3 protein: CASSQVGTGGQPQHF

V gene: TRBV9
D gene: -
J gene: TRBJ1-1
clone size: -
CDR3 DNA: TGTGCCAGCTCGGGGGCAAACAGTGAAGCTTTCTTT
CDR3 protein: CASSGANSEAFF

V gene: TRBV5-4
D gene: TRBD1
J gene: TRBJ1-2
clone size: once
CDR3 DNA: TGTGCCAGCAGCGGAACCGGGACAGGGGTTATTGGTGGCTACACCTTC
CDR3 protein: CASSGTGTGVIGGYTF

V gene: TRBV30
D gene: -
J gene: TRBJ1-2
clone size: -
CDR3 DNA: TGTGCCTGGAGTGTGTCTGACTATGGCTACACCTTC
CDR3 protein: CAWSVSDYGYTF

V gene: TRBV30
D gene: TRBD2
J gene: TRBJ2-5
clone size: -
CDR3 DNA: TGTGCCTGGGGGGGGGGAGGAGTTCAAGAGACCCAGTACTTC
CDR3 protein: CAWGGGGVQETQYF

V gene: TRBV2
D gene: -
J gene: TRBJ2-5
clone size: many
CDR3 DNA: TGTGCCAGCAGCCTTCAGAACCAGCTCCAAGAGACCCAGTACTTC
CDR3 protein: CASSLQNQLQETQYF

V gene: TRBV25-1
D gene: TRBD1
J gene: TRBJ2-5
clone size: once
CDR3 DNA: TGTGCCACACGGGCAGCCAGGGGGGAGACCCAGTACTTC
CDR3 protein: CATRAARGETQYF

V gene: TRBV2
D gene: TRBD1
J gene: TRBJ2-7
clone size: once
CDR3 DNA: TGTGCCAGCAGTCAAACAGGGGGGATACGCGAGCAGTACTTC
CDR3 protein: CASSQTGGIREQYF